The 2 T cell receptor beta chains in this list originate from one sample, sequenced in a study of a mutant IDH1 vaccine in newly diagnosed glioma. Produced via immunoSEQ multiplex PCR; TCRdb's table is partial and in-frame only. Among about 51,000 clones listed, 70% to 80% were seen once. Time point defined: baseline, week 1 (first vaccination visit). Treatment noted: pre-vaccination baseline after standard-of-care therapy. Sequenced here: PBMCs, sampled from a glioma patient treated with radiotherapy, temozolomide or both. These receptor sequences come from a woman aged 40 to 50 with glioma.

This clone appeared once. The chain uses TRBV15 and TRBJ2-7, with TRBD2 matching 7 bases. CDR1 and CDR2 (germline): LNHNV, YYDKDF (reference sequence). The V and J ends lost 4 bases and 4 bases, in that order; junction bases with no gene match: 7. The CDR3 is 14 amino acids. CDR3 region: CATSTPGLVYEQYF. Here the CDR3 DNA reads TGTGCCACCAGCACACCAGGACTAGTTTACGAGCAGTACTTC. The full variable domain, with the rest looked up from reference TRBV15 and TRBJ2-7, is DAMVIQNPRYQVTQFGKPVTLSCSQTLNHNVMYWYQQKSSQAPKLLFHYYDKDFNNEADTPDNFQSRRPNTSFCFLDIRSPGLGDTAMYLCATSTPGLVYEQYFGPGTRLTVT.

This chain connects TRBV10-2 to TRBJ1-5; TRBD1 is a possible D gene (6 bases). Trimming took 2 bases from V and 1 from J, leaving 12 bases between them. Germline V CDR1 and CDR2: WSHSY, SAAADI. The CDR3 consists of 16 residues. Written as DNA, the CDR3 is TGCGCCAGCAGTGAGAGGGGGGGGTCCAGCAATCAGCCCCAGCATTTT. It is translated as CASSERGGSSNQPQHF.